The 26 T cell receptor beta chains below come from one sample, sequenced in a study of untreated major depressive disorder. General study points: Depressed patients' CD4+ T cells carried increased TRBV05-01 (Vbeta 5.1) usage versus control CD4+ T cells.

Sequencing used immunoSEQ multiplex PCR; TCRdb keeps in-frame clones, though not all of them. The table records 10,000 to 15,000 clones, about 89% of them present only once. The antigens these receptors bind are not known. The sample taken for sequencing was CD4+ T cells from PBMCs. The receptors were sampled from a woman aged 25 to 39 with major depressive disorder.

This sequence joins TRBV11-3 and TRBJ1-1, with D maybe TRBD1 (6 bases). This CDR3 is 13 amino acids long. V lost 7 bases to trimming and J lost 1 base, with 10 bases between them. Germline CDR1 and CDR2: SGHNT and YENEEA. CDR3 sequence (DNA): TGTGCCAGCAACCTACAGGGGAACACTGAAGCTTTCTTT. Translating gives CASNLQGNTEAFF.

This clone has a single count. V is TRBV7-2 and J is TRBJ1-1; D possibly corresponds to TRBD1 (5 bases). The germline V and J ends were trimmed by 2 bases and 0 bases, with 16 bases remaining between them. This CDR3 is 17 amino acids long. Germline V gene sequence: CDR1 SGHTA, CDR2 FQGNSA. Here the CDR3 DNA reads TGTGCCAGCAGCTTATCGGGCCAACGGGGCCTGAACACTGAAGCTTTCTTT. This codes for CASSLSGQRGLNTEAFF.

J is TRBJ1-1 and V is TRBV2; weak D call: TRBD1 (5 bases). The CDR3 has 14 amino acids. Germline V gene data show CDR1 as SNHLY and CDR2 as FYNNEI. Between the trimmed V and J ends, which lost 5 bases and 1 base, there was a span of 11 bases. CDR3 in DNA: TGTGCCAGCAGTCCATACGGGGCGAACACTGAAGCTTTCTTT. This sequence encodes CASSPYGANTEAFF.

The chain recombines TRBV19 with TRBJ2-7; D possibly corresponds to TRBD1 (7 bases). In germline, CDR1 is LNHDA, CDR2 SQIVND (reference sequence). Trimming removed 2 bases from V and 7 bases from J, with 15 bases in between. The CDR3 is 14 amino acids. DNA for the CDR3: TGTGCCAGTAGTATAAGGGGGCGGGAATTTGAGCAGTACTTC. It yields the protein CASSIRGREFEQYF.

The chain uses TRBV5-1 and TRBJ1-2; D is ambiguous. The CDR3 totals 13 residues. From germline, CDR1 is SGHRS and CDR2 YFSETQ. Trimming shortened V by 5 bases and J by 1 base, and 9 bases separated the two germline ends. In DNA form, the CDR3 reads TGCGCCAGCAGAGTCAGCTTTAACTATGGCTACACCTTC. Translated, it gives CASRVSFNYGYTF.

This sequence joins TRBV7-9 and TRBJ2-3; TRBD1 might be the D (6 bases). Trimming took off 8 bases at V and 2 bases at J, with 17 bases between the two ends. Per germline, CDR1 SEHNR and CDR2 FQNEAQ (reference sequence). The length of the CDR3 is 15 residues. CDR3 bases: TGTGCCAGCTTTCGCGAGACAGGAGCCACAGATACGCAGTATTTT. Translated, it gives CASFRETGATDTQYF.

This clone was recorded once. The rearrangement joins TRBV7-3 to TRBJ2-1, with TRBD1 matching over 8 bases. CDR3 length equals 14 residues. The germline gives CDR1 SGHTA, CDR2 FQGTGA. V gave up 5 bases and J gave up 4 bases; unmatched junction bases: 4. CDR3 protein: CASSPDRAYNEQFF. Written as DNA, the CDR3 is TGTGCCAGCAGCCCGGACAGGGCTTACAATGAGCAGTTCTTC.

The chain joins TRBV18 to TRBJ2-7; 11 bases are shared with TRBD1. CDR3 length: 16 amino acids. V was pared by 1 base and J by 3 bases, with 5 bases of the junction left unmatched. Germline V gene lookup returns CDR1 KGHSH and CDR2 LQKENI. CDR3: CASSPLPGTGGYEQYF. The CDR3 bases are TGTGCCAGCTCACCACTCCCGGGGACAGGGGGCTACGAGCAGTACTTC. Using reference TRBV18 and TRBJ2-7 for the parts outside the CDR3, the full variable domain is NAGVMQNPRHLVRRRGQEARLRCSPMKGHSHVYWYRQLPEEGLKFMVYLQKENIIDESGMPKERFSAEFPKEGPSILRIQQVVRGDSAAYFCASSPLPGTGGYEQYFGPGTRLTVT.

The chain uses TRBV29-1 and TRBJ2-5; D unclear. CDR1 is SQVTM, CDR2 ANQGSEA, per germline. The V and J ends lost 3 bases and 0 bases respectively, with 14 bases between them. This CDR3 contains 15 residues. The CDR3: CSVDSGRRYQETQYF. Written as DNA, the CDR3 is TGCAGCGTTGATTCGGGTCGCAGGTACCAAGAGACCCAGTACTTC.

The chain carries TRBV30 and TRBJ1-1; D remains ambiguous. The CDR3 covers 15 residues. Trimming removed 0 bases from V and 0 bases from J, with 11 bases in between. Germline V gives CDR1 GTSNPN, CDR2 SVGIG (reference sequence). CDR3 coding DNA: TGTGCCTGGAGTGTACCGGGCAGATTGAACACTGAAGCTTTCTTT. Translating gives CAWSVPGRLNTEAFF.

The chain carries TRBV4-2 and TRBJ2-2; no firm D call. Germline lookup yields CDR1 LGHNA and CDR2 YNFKEQ. Deletions cut 1 base from V and 5 bases from J, with 11 bases between. The length of the CDR3 is 15 residues. The CDR3 sequence is CASSQGETGTGELFF. The CDR3 nucleotides read TGTGCCAGCAGCCAAGGAGAGACTGGTACCGGGGAGCTGTTTTTT.

The chain has TRBV5-6 and TRBJ2-3; 13 bases align to TRBD2. V lost 3 bases and J lost 10; bases outside the gene matches: 5. The germline gives CDR1 SGHDT, CDR2 YYEEEE. The CDR3 spans 14 residues. The CDR3, as DNA: TGTGCCAGCAGCTGGGGGACTAGCGGGATTTCGCAGTATTTT. It is translated as CASSWGTSGISQYF.

The CDR3: CAWISDLGIYGYTF. Here the CDR3 DNA reads TGTGCCTGGATATCAGATCTTGGTATCTATGGCTACACCTTC. The V call is TRBV30, the J call TRBJ1-2; the D is unclear. Looked up from germline, CDR1 is GTSNPN and CDR2 is SVGIG (reference sequence). Trimming took 4 bases from V and 4 from J, leaving 16 bases between them. The CDR3 loop spans 14 amino acids.

The chain links TRBV19 to TRBJ2-3, with 7 bases lining up with TRBD2. The CDR3 consists of 16 residues. With V trimmed by 0 bases and J by 5 bases, 8 bases remained unmatched. The germline V gene encodes CDR1 LNHDA and CDR2 SQIVND (reference sequence). The CDR3 region is CASSIDRAGREDTQYF. Written as DNA, the CDR3 is TGTGCCAGTAGTATAGATCGAGCGGGGAGGGAAGATACGCAGTATTTT.

This clone has only a few counts. The rearrangement uses TRBV27 and TRBJ1-5; 8 bases agree with TRBD1. CDR3 size: 15 residues. Per germline, CDR1 MNHEY and CDR2 SMNVEV (reference sequence). V dropped 0 bases and J dropped 4; count of bases not matched to a gene: 2. The CDR3 coding sequence is TGTGCCAGCAGTTTATCCTGGACAGGGAATCAGCCCCAGCATTTT. This translates into CASSLSWTGNQPQHF.

V and J are TRBV25-1 and TRBJ2-2; 8 bases are a match to TRBD1. The CDR3 extends over 16 amino acids. V shed 5 bases and J 5 bases; nucleotides not matched to a gene: 10. Germline V gene data show CDR1 as MGHDK and CDR2 as SYGVNS. The CDR3 sequence is CASSRTQGASTGELFF. The CDR3 DNA reads as TGTGCCAGCAGTAGAACCCAGGGGGCGTCGACCGGGGAGCTGTTTTTT.

The chain recombines TRBV4-1 with TRBJ2-3; the match to TRBD1 covers 12 bases. The CDR3 runs 16 residues. Germline loops: CDR1 MGHRA, CDR2 YSYEKL. V was pared by 6 bases and J by 2 bases, with 6 bases of the junction left unmatched. In DNA, the CDR3 is TGCGCCAGCAGACAGGGACAGGGGGCTCACACAGATACGCAGTATTTT. It encodes CASRQGQGAHTDTQYF.

This clone appeared once. J is TRBJ2-1 and V is TRBV6-6; either TRBD1 or TRBD2 may supply D (7 bases each). This CDR3 comprises 13 residues. Germline CDR1 MNHNY, CDR2 SVGAGI (reference sequence). The V end lost 10 bases, the J end lost 9 bases, and 19 bases lay between the germline ends. The DNA for the CDR3 is TGTGCCACAGTAAGGGAGGGGGCGGTTGAGCAGTTCTTC. Residues: CATVREGAVEQFF.

V usage is TRBV5-8 and J usage is TRBJ1-2; TRBD1 matches 8 bases. V lost 1 base and J lost 8; bases outside the gene matches: 7. This CDR3 is 14 amino acids long. Germline CDR1 and CDR2: SGHTS and YDEGEE. The CDR3 region has the DNA TGTGCCAGCAGCTTGCGCCAGGGGGCGGGAGGCTACACCTTC. It encodes CASSLRQGAGGYTF.

This clone is a singleton in its sample. V usage is TRBV5-6 and J usage is TRBJ1-5; D is uncertain. The CDR3 sequence is 13 residues long. The ends were cut back, 2 bases at V and 6 bases at J, with 9 bases in the middle. Germline V CDR1 and CDR2: SGHDT, YYEEEE. The CDR3 bases are TGTGCCAGCAGCTTCGGGTTGGGTCAGCCCCAGCATTTT. It encodes CASSFGLGQPQHF.

The genes are TRBV7-9 and TRBJ2-7; D tentatively fits TRBD1 or TRBD2 (5 bases each). This CDR3 is 13 amino acids long. V shed 3 bases and J shed 3 bases, with 9 bases lying between them. CDR1 SEHNR and CDR2 FQNEAQ come from the germline V gene (reference sequence). The DNA of the CDR3 is TGTGCCAGCAGCTTGGGGGTTCTCTACGAGCAGTACTTC. This translates into CASSLGVLYEQYF. The full variable domain, with the rest looked up from reference TRBV7-9 and TRBJ2-7, is DTGVSQNPRHKITKRGQNVTFRCDPISEHNRLYWYRQTLGQGPEFLTYFQNEAQLEKSRLLSDRFSAERPKGSFSTLEIQRTEQGDSAMYLCASSLGVLYEQYFGPGTRLTVT.

The J gene is TRBJ2-5, the V gene TRBV9, with TRBD2 as a possible D gene (5 bases). Trimming left V 3 bases short and J 9 bases short, with 18 bases between. This CDR3 has 14 residues. CDR1 and CDR2 (germline): SGDLS, YYNGEE. CDR3 loop: CASSGGPAGGAQYF. DNA for the CDR3: TGTGCCAGCAGCGGGGGTCCTGCGGGTGGGGCCCAGTACTTC.

The chain links TRBV2 to TRBJ2-5, with unresolved D. The germline V gene encodes CDR1 SNHLY and CDR2 FYNNEI. V was trimmed by 4 bases and J by 0 bases, leaving 12 bases between them. The CDR3 consists of 15 residues. Here the CDR3 DNA reads TGTGCCAGCAGTGTAGGTAGTCCGTACCAAGAGACCCAGTACTTC. This gives the protein CASSVGSPYQETQYF.

CDR3 DNA: TGTGCCAGCGGACCATTAACGGGTGGCTACACCTTC. It codes for CASGPLTGGYTF. The chain has TRBV11-2 and TRBJ1-2; D uncertain. Trimming pared 8 bases from V and 7 bases from J, leaving 14 bases between. CDR1 and CDR2 from the germline V gene are SGHAT and FQNNGV. CDR3 length: 12 amino acids.

The rearrangement uses TRBV27 and TRBJ1-5, with D unresolved. This CDR3 has 13 amino acids. Deletions cut 6 bases from V and 4 bases from J, with 10 bases between. CDR1 and CDR2 from the germline V gene are MNHEY and SMNVEV (reference sequence). CDR3 bases: TGTGCCAGCAGACTAAGTTTTAATCAGCCCCAGCATTTT. This encodes CASRLSFNQPQHF.

This chain uses TRBV27 with TRBJ1-2; possibly TRBD1 for D (6 bases). V was shortened by 6 bases and J by 4 bases, with 9 bases between the two germline ends. Germline assignment: CDR1 MNHEY and CDR2 SMNVEV (reference sequence). The length of the CDR3 is 12 residues. CDR3 DNA sequence: TGTGCCAGCAGGACAGGCACCTATGGCTACACCTTC. Translation: CASRTGTYGYTF.